The clone carrying this T cell receptor beta chain appeared many times. Time point of the sample: patch test 1, 2 weeks after DPC sensitization. The treatment is: therapeutic diphenylcyclopropenone sensitization with weekly scalp DPC. These data originate in a study of human T cells and chemical hapten exposure. CDR3 length: 12 amino acids. Deletions cut 8 bases from V and 6 bases from J, with 16 bases between. CDR1 DFQATT and CDR2 SNEGSKA come from the germline V gene (reference sequence). TCRdb re-called the RACE reads through MiXCR, storing one row per CDR3 protein. The table shows 65,000 to 95,000 distinct CDR3 sequences, with roughly 10% occurring only once.

Here the sequenced sample was whole blood, taken in connection with sensitization to the hapten diphenylcyclopropenone (DPC). This rearrangement joins TRBV20-1 to TRBJ1-1, with D possibly TRBD1 on 6 matching bases. The TCR was taken from a woman aged 60-75 years with alopecia areata. Some clones in this sample may be carry-over from other donors' samples. The CDR3 DNA sequence: TGCAGTCCTTCCCCCGGGGGCCCTGAAGCTTTCTTT. Protein sequence: CSPSPGGPEAFF.